The sequence of this T cell receptor beta chain was determined in a study of T cells in Graves' hyperthyroidism and ophthalmopathy. Fresh peripheral blood, approximately 9.1 ml, was the source of the PBMCs. RNA transcripts gave rise to amplified TCR beta CDR3 regions. The HTBI primer set served for first-round RT-PCR of the TCR CDR3. TCRdb redid the calling of the multiplex PCR reads with MiXCR, one entry per CDR3 protein. The top ten clones hold roughly a fifth of a sample with fewer than 450,000 distinct CDR3 sequences, roughly 15% of them seen once. Germline lookup yields CDR1 SQVTM and CDR2 ANQGSEA. The V end lost 3 bases, the J end lost 1 base, and 5 bases lay between the germline ends. The CDR3 length is 12 residues.

Sequencing was performed on blood. The V and J genes are TRBV29-1 and TRBJ2-3; D gene unclear. This receptor was obtained from a woman aged 60 to 75 with Graves' ophthalmopathy. CDR3 DNA sequence: TGCAGCGTTGAGCCGGGCACAGATACGCAGTATTTT. Translating gives CSVEPGTDTQYF.